This T cell receptor beta chain is from a study of blood T cell repertoires in COVID-19. The wider study: There were acute and convalescent COVID-19 samples, and they came from the United States, Italy and Spain. From T cells, B-cell-depleted T cells, or PBMCs came the material, which was cDNA or gDNA.

Original data processing: Counts of nucleated cells, estimated from reference gene primer amplification, were obtained. Libraries were prepared by immunoSEQ multiplex PCR; TCRdb keeps only in-frame clonotypes and omits some of them. That table furnishes V, J and clone size, whereas the DNA furnished D and trimming. Among under 40,000 clones, around nine tenths were seen once, and the ten largest hold 6% to 7%. This CDR3 is built from 14 residues. CDR1 and CDR2 (germline): SNHLY, FYNNEI. Trimming at V came to 2 bases and at J to 3 bases, leaving 2 bases not matched to a gene. The V and J genes are TRBV2 and TRBJ2-3, with 7 positions matching TRBD1. The sequence was collected from a human donor in a cohort sampled during active COVID-19. Sample: peripheral blood. CDR3 DNA sequence: TGTGCCAGCAGTGAAACCAGGGGGACAGATACGCAGTATTTT. This encodes CASSETRGTDTQYF.